The 25 T cell receptor beta chains below come from one sample, sequenced in a study of naive and memory T cell subsets. Two oligonucleotides, mixed equimolar, formed the beta constant-region primer covering TRBC1 and TRBC2. The ligated cDNA underwent four PCR rounds using SP2 and nested alpha and beta constant-region primers. TCRdb processed the UMI-ligation and nested PCR reads anew with MiXCR; each CDR3 protein has one entry. The data hold around 140,000 distinct CDR3 sequences, with roughly a fifth observed a single time. Antigens of these TCRs are unknown. Study-wide results and caveats: Especially in CD8 cells, naive repertoires contained a few larger clonotypes, possibly CD45RA-re-expressing memory cells.

What was sequenced was naive CD8+ T cells from blood. Receptor source: a human donor in good health.

The chain is built from TRBV7-6 and TRBJ1-4; D remains unclear. Germline CDR1 and CDR2: SGHVS and FNYEAQ. Trimming took off 1 base at V and 8 bases at J, with 14 bases between the two ends. This CDR3 has 15 amino acids. For the CDR3, the DNA is TGTGCCAGCAGCTTAGTCGGGGTTCTAGGGGAAAAACTGTTTTTT. It translates to CASSLVGVLGEKLFF.

This clonotype was detected a few times. V gene TRBV4-1 combines with J gene TRBJ2-7, with 7 bases matching TRBD2. The CDR3 totals 16 residues. The trim removed 0 bases at V and 4 bases at J, leaving 9 bases unmatched. The V gene's germline CDR1 is MGHRA and CDR2 YSYEKL. The CDR3 nucleotides are TGCGCCAGCAGCCAAGATCCGGGCGGGAGATCTTACGAGCAGTACTTC. Its translation is CASSQDPGGRSYEQYF.

V and J are TRBV6-5 and TRBJ1-1; D is perhaps TRBD1 (6 bases). CDR3 length: 13 amino acids. The germline V gene encodes CDR1 MNHEY and CDR2 SVGAGI. V shed 6 bases and J shed 1 base, with 9 bases lying between them. The CDR3 protein is CASSGQKNTEAFF. As DNA, the CDR3 is TGTGCCAGCAGCGGACAGAAGAACACTGAAGCTTTCTTT.

This clonotype was observed many times. The chain has TRBV5-1 and TRBJ2-7; D ambiguous. Between the trimmed V and J ends, which lost 4 bases and 4 bases, there was a span of 9 bases. CDR3 length: 12 amino acids. The germline gives CDR1 SGHRS, CDR2 YFSETQ. The DNA of the CDR3 is TGCGCCAGCAGCCACGTGGGGTACGAGCAGTACTTC. It codes for CASSHVGYEQYF.

This clonotype was seen a few times. The J gene is TRBJ2-3, the V gene TRBV12-3 or TRBV12-4; D is uncertain. V gave up 8 bases and J gave up 2 bases, with 17 bases separating them. The CDR3 consists of 15 residues. CDR3 nucleotide sequence: TGTGCCAGCGAGGATAGGCGTAGCCTCACAGATACGCAGTATTTT. Translating gives CASEDRRSLTDTQYF.

This clonotype was counted at least ten times. The chain employs TRBV28 and TRBJ2-7, with TRBD2 matching over 15 bases. CDR1 is MDHEN and CDR2 is SYDVKM in the germline V gene. The CDR3 totals 16 residues. V gave up 6 bases and J gave up 4 bases; unmatched junction bases: 7. CDR3: CASSPGLAGGGYEQYF. The CDR3 nucleotides read TGTGCCAGCAGCCCGGGACTAGCGGGAGGCGGGTACGAGCAGTACTTC.

V gene TRBV7-6 combines with J gene TRBJ2-7; 8 positions match TRBD1. Germline CDR1 and CDR2: SGHVS and FNYEAQ. Trimming removed 4 bases from V and 5 bases from J; junction bases left unmatched: 19. CDR3 length equals 18 residues. This chain's CDR3 is CASSSSPDRAYQFNEQYF. The CDR3 DNA follows: TGTGCCAGCAGCTCTTCTCCGGACAGGGCTTATCAGTTTAACGAGCAGTACTTC.

There are a few counts of this clonotype. The rearrangement uses TRBV4-1 and TRBJ2-7; the D gene is possibly TRBD2 (6 bases). The germline V gene encodes CDR1 MGHRA and CDR2 YSYEKL. Between the trimmed V and J ends, which lost 3 bases and 4 bases, there was a span of 16 bases. This CDR3 is 15 amino acids long. The CDR3 loop reads CASSQTSGLPYEQYF. CDR3 DNA: TGCGCCAGCAGCCAGACTTCGGGACTCCCGTACGAGCAGTACTTC.

The genes are TRBV28 and TRBJ2-3; 8 bases are shared with TRBD1. This CDR3 has 16 residues. The junction had 4 bases not matched to a gene; V was cut back by 1 base and J by 1 base. The germline CDR1 and CDR2 sequences are MDHEN and SYDVKM. DNA of the CDR3: TGTGCCAGCAGTTTATTTAAGACAGGGGGCACAGATACGCAGTATTTT. Amino acid sequence: CASSLFKTGGTDTQYF. Full variable domain (missing parts from reference TRBV28 and TRBJ2-3): DVKVTQSSRYLVKRTGEKVFLECVQDMDHENMFWYRQDPGLGLRLIYFSYDVKMKEKGDIPEGYSVSREKKERFSLILESASTNQTSMYLCASSLFKTGGTDTQYFGPGTRLTVL.

CDR3 residues: CASSQDRVGEKLFF. In nucleotides, the CDR3 is TGTGCCAGCAGCCAGGACAGGGTGGGGGAAAAACTGTTTTTT. The chain carries TRBV3-1 and TRBJ1-4; TRBD1 agrees at 8 bases. Germline trimming cut 3 bases from V and 8 bases from J; bases unmatched to any gene: 5. Germline V gene sequence: CDR1 LGHDT, CDR2 YNNKEL (reference sequence). This CDR3 contains 14 residues.

This clonotype has more than one count but fewer than ten. DNA of the CDR3: TGTGCCAGCAGCCAAACCCCCGACTTATTCTACGAGCAGTACTTC. This translates into CASSQTPDLFYEQYF. V usage is TRBV11-2 and J usage is TRBJ2-7; D gene unclear. This CDR3 has 15 residues. In germline, CDR1 is SGHAT, CDR2 FQNNGV. Trimming pared 5 bases from V and 3 bases from J, leaving 17 bases between.

This clonotype was detected only a few times. The chain combines TRBV12-3 or TRBV12-4 with TRBJ2-6, with no clear D. V was shortened by 7 bases and J by 4 bases, with 20 bases between the two germline ends. CDR3 size: 17 residues. The CDR3 protein is CASTNTLPGSGANVLTF. Here the CDR3 DNA reads TGTGCCAGCACTAATACCCTCCCGGGCTCAGGGGCCAACGTCCTGACTTTC.

This sequence joins TRBV12-3 or TRBV12-4 and TRBJ1-5; 9 bases are shared with TRBD1. The CDR3 covers 14 residues. J was trimmed by 4 bases and V by 9 bases; bases with no gene match: 7. CDR3 loop: CASHPGQGNQPQHF. CDR3 in DNA: TGTGCCAGTCATCCGGGACAGGGAAATCAGCCCCAGCATTTT.

The chain uses TRBV5-5 and TRBJ2-1; D perhaps matches TRBD1 (6 bases). Germline CDR1 reads SGHKS; CDR2 reads YYEKEE (reference sequence). V dropped 1 base and J dropped 8 bases, with 13 bases sitting between them. The CDR3 is 14 amino acids. CDR3 in DNA: TGTGCCAGCAGCTTGACAGGGCCTATGGATGAGCAGTTCTTC. This codes for CASSLTGPMDEQFF.

The chain employs TRBV28 and TRBJ2-1; 10 bases map to TRBD1. The V gene end was trimmed by 0 bases and the J gene end by 5 bases; junction bases not matched to a gene: 4. The CDR3 has 16 residues. The germline V gene encodes CDR1 MDHEN and CDR2 SYDVKM. The CDR3 sequence: CASSLWTGGANNEQFF. The CDR3 region has the DNA TGTGCCAGCAGTTTATGGACAGGGGGCGCTAACAATGAGCAGTTCTTC.

This clonotype was counted at least ten times. The V call is TRBV10-1, the J call TRBJ2-3; D not resolved. The germline gives CDR1 WNHNN, CDR2 SYGVQD (reference sequence). Deletions cut 4 bases from V and 5 bases from J, with 16 bases between. CDR3 length: 15 residues. In nucleotides, the CDR3 is TGCGCCAGCAGTGCCTCGCCAGTTCCGAGAGATACGCAGTATTTT. It codes for CASSASPVPRDTQYF.

This clonotype was found a few times. The V call is TRBV15, the J call TRBJ2-1; D uncertain. V shed 0 bases and J shed 10 bases, with 13 bases lying between them. CDR1 is LNHNV, CDR2 YYDKDF, per germline (reference sequence). CDR3 size: 14 residues. This chain's CDR3 is CATSRESPGSEQFF. In nucleotides, the CDR3 is TGTGCCACCAGCAGAGAGTCGCCAGGTTCGGAGCAGTTCTTC. Complete variable domain (other parts from reference TRBV15 and TRBJ2-1): DAMVIQNPRYQVTQFGKPVTLSCSQTLNHNVMYWYQQKSSQAPKLLFHYYDKDFNNEADTPDNFQSRRPNTSFCFLDIRSPGLGDTAMYLCATSRESPGSEQFFGPGTRLTVL.

This chain connects TRBV27 to TRBJ2-7; perhaps TRBD1 as D (6 bases). The V end was cut by 5 bases, the J end by 4 bases, with 15 bases between. From germline, CDR1 is MNHEY and CDR2 SMNVEV (reference sequence). This CDR3 region has 14 residues. This CDR3 is CASSPSPQGYEQYF. The DNA of the CDR3 is TGTGCCAGCAGTCCCAGTCCTCAGGGGTACGAGCAGTACTTC.

This clonotype occurred many times. The genes are TRBV6-5 and TRBJ2-1; D gene unclear. Germline V gene sequence: CDR1 MNHEY, CDR2 SVGAGI. The V end was cut by 4 bases, the J end by 9 bases, with 7 bases between. The CDR3 runs to 11 residues. The CDR3 DNA reads TGTGCCAGCAGTTTGGGTACTGAGCAGTTCTTC. Protein sequence: CASSLGTEQFF.

The chain joins TRBV6-5 to TRBJ2-3; D unclear. The V gene lost 3 bases and the J gene lost 2 bases, with 6 bases spanning the gap. The CDR3 has 13 residues. Germline CDR1 and CDR2: MNHEY and SVGAGI. The CDR3 DNA sequence: TGTGCCAGCAGTTATGTCTCCACAGATACGCAGTATTTT. It is translated as CASSYVSTDTQYF.

The chain joins TRBV28 to TRBJ1-6; 7 bases are shared with TRBD1. The CDR3 totals 16 residues. Trimming removed 0 bases from V and 8 bases from J; junction bases left unmatched: 7. Germline lookup yields CDR1 MDHEN and CDR2 SYDVKM. In DNA, the CDR3 is TGTGCCAGCAGTTTATGGATGGGACAGACGTATTCACCCCTCCACTTT. It codes for CASSLWMGQTYSPLHF.

V gene TRBV7-2 combines with J gene TRBJ2-3; possibly TRBD2 for D (6 bases). The CDR3 has 20 residues. The germline V gene encodes CDR1 SGHTA and CDR2 FQGNSA. Trimming cost V 1 base and J 4 bases, with 27 bases left between them. Here the CDR3 DNA reads TGTGCCAGCAGCTTAGATTTCGGGCCGCGTAGCGGAGCGACCCCAGATACGCAGTATTTT. The encoded protein is CASSLDFGPRSGATPDTQYF.

The J gene is TRBJ2-7, the V gene TRBV28; TRBD2 is a possible D gene (6 bases). Germline CDR1 MDHEN, CDR2 SYDVKM. The CDR3 covers 13 residues. With 5 bases removed from V and 0 bases from J, the gap between germline ends came to 8 bases. Here the CDR3 reads CASSVRDSYEQYF. CDR3 nucleotide sequence: TGTGCCAGCAGTGTGCGGGACTCCTACGAGCAGTACTTC.

This clonotype was recorded a few times. This chain joins TRBV29-1 and TRBJ1-1; D unclear. Germline CDR1 is SQVTM and CDR2 is ANQGSEA. The germline V and J ends were trimmed by 3 bases and 2 bases, with 10 bases remaining between them. The CDR3 consists of 13 residues. The CDR3 spells CSVDGRVNTEAFF. Written as DNA, the CDR3 is TGCAGCGTTGATGGTAGGGTAAACACTGAAGCTTTCTTT.

This clonotype occurred a few times. The genes are TRBV12-3 or TRBV12-4 and TRBJ2-1, with 11 nucleotides matching TRBD2. V lost 5 bases to trimming and J lost 10 bases; unmatched junction nucleotides: 10. This CDR3 has 15 amino acids. The CDR3 region is CASSAGTSGRGEQFF. The DNA for the CDR3 is TGTGCCAGCAGTGCCGGGACTAGCGGTCGGGGAGAGCAGTTCTTC.